A single sample gave rise to the 29 T cell receptor beta chains below, sequenced in a study of beta chain features in type 1 diabetes. What was sequenced were expressed TCRB transcripts, since all of the isolated RNA had been reverse transcribed. The data were produced by immunoSEQ multiplex PCR, yet TCRdb's version contains in-frame clones alone and is incomplete. Among about 470,000 clones listed, approximately 28% were seen once. Sequences were obtained from naive CD4+ T cells from blood. The receptors shown here come from a man younger than 30 in good health.

The J gene is TRBJ2-7, the V gene TRBV9, with 7 bases matching TRBD1. The CDR3 consists of 13 residues. J gave up 6 bases and V 2 bases, and 5 bases lay outside the gene matches. The germline V gene has CDR1 SGDLS and CDR2 YYNGEE. The CDR3 DNA is TGTGCCAGCAGCGTCGACAGGGATGCCGAGCAGTACTTC. Residues: CASSVDRDAEQYF.

As regards this clone: This sample includes further DNA sequences coding for the same CDR3. V usage is TRBV9 and J usage is TRBJ2-1; the D is unclear. Germline-derived CDR1 and CDR2 are SGDLS and YYNGEE. The CDR3 extends over 13 amino acids. Trimming removed 2 bases from V and 4 bases from J, with 7 bases in between. CDR3 protein: CASSVGPYNEQFF. In DNA, the CDR3 is TGTGCCAGCAGCGTTGGGCCTTACAATGAGCAGTTCTTC. The entire variable domain, with the rest obtained from reference TRBV9 and TRBJ2-1, is as follows: DSGVTQTPKHLITATGQRVTLRCSPRSGDLSVYWYQQSLDQGLQFLIQYYNGEERAKGNILERFSAQQFPDLHSELNLSSLELGDSALYFCASSVGPYNEQFFGPGTRLTVL.

This clone was found once. The chain recombines TRBV28 with TRBJ2-5; no reliable D call. The J call may be wrong; the DNA end is better matched by TRBJ2-7. The CDR3 runs to 13 residues. Germline lookup yields CDR1 MDHEN and CDR2 SYDVKM. The CDR3 loop is CASSAFTVYEQYF. The CDR3 DNA is TGTGCCAGCAGTGCCTTCACCGTATACGAGCAGTACTTC.

The chain uses TRBV19 and TRBJ2-1; D call uncertain. V dropped 5 bases and J dropped 3 bases, with 8 bases sitting between them. Germline V lookup: CDR1 LNHDA, CDR2 SQIVND (reference sequence). CDR3 length: 13 residues. CDR3 bases: TGTGCCAGTAGTCCCGGGTTCTACAATGAGCAGTTCTTC. It yields the protein CASSPGFYNEQFF.

The CDR3 is CASSEWAGEAETQYF. CDR3 nucleotides: TGTGCCAGCAGTGAATGGGCAGGGGAAGCAGAGACCCAGTACTTC. The gene calls are TRBV25-1 and TRBJ2-5; the D gene is possibly TRBD1 (6 bases). Trimming shortened V by 1 base and J by 4 bases, and 13 bases separated the two germline ends. The CDR3 has 15 residues. CDR1 MGHDK and CDR2 SYGVNS come from the germline V gene.

This clone has just a few counts. V and J are TRBV29-1 and TRBJ1-1; 9 bases line up with TRBD1. Looked up from germline, CDR1 is SQVTM and CDR2 is ANQGSEA. Unmatched junction bases numbered 2, after V lost 6 bases and J lost 3 bases. This CDR3 is built from 12 residues. The CDR3 region is CSVRDRDTEAFF. The CDR3 DNA reads TGCAGCGTCCGGGACAGGGACACTGAAGCTTTCTTT.

The V and J genes are TRBV7-9 and TRBJ2-7; TRBD2 matches 8 bases. The CDR3 sequence is 16 residues long. Germline V gene lookup returns CDR1 SEHNR and CDR2 FQNEAQ (reference sequence). V lost 4 bases, J lost 3 bases, and 11 bases stayed unmatched. CDR3 region: CASSSRMASGSYEQYF. The CDR3 coding sequence is TGTGCCAGCAGCTCCCGGATGGCGAGCGGGAGCTACGAGCAGTACTTC.

About this clone itself: This specimen includes other DNA sequences encoding the same CDR3. The chain combines TRBV30 with TRBJ2-5; no reliable D call. The CDR3 extends over 12 amino acids. CDR1 is GTSNPN and CDR2 is SVGIG in the germline V gene (reference sequence). Between the trimmed V and J ends, which lost 4 bases and 5 bases, there was a span of 11 bases. The CDR3 DNA follows: TGTGCCTGGACCCTGGGTGGTGAGACCCAGTACTTC. Translated, it gives CAWTLGGETQYF.

This clone was picked up a small number of times. This rearrangement joins TRBV7-6 to TRBJ2-1; 7 bases match TRBD2. The CDR3 length is 17 residues. V was pared by 5 bases and J by 6 bases, with 16 bases of the junction left unmatched. CDR1 and CDR2 from the germline V gene are SGHVS and FNYEAQ. The CDR3 here is CASSPHLVAGAGNEQFF. The CDR3, as DNA: TGTGCCAGCAGCCCTCATCTGGTTGCGGGAGCAGGCAATGAGCAGTTCTTC.

This chain links TRBV21-1 with TRBJ1-5; the D segment call TRBD1 is taken from the table without a DNA check. TRBV21-1 constitutes a pseudogene. This CDR3 contains 14 residues. The chain's CDR3 is CASSLQGNNQPQHF. For the CDR3, the DNA is TGTGCCAGCAGCTTACAGGGTAACAATCAGCCCCAGCATTTT.

The V and J genes are TRBV27 and TRBJ2-1, with D maybe TRBD1 (6 bases). This CDR3 spans 12 amino acids. V was pared by 6 bases and J by 7 bases, with 10 bases between. Germline CDR1 is MNHEY and CDR2 is SMNVEV (reference sequence). As DNA, the CDR3 is TGTGCCAGCAGCCCGGACAGAAATGAGCAGTTCTTC. It translates to CASSPDRNEQFF.

V is TRBV10-3 and J is TRBJ2-7, with TRBD2 matching over 11 bases. The length of the CDR3 is 15 residues. V was clipped by 6 bases and J by 7 bases; unmatched bases: 11. Germline V gives CDR1 ENHRY, CDR2 SYGVKD. The CDR3, as DNA: TGTGCCATCAGCACTAGCGGGAGCACATCGGAAGAGCAGTACTTC. Amino acids: CAISTSGSTSEEQYF.

V usage is TRBV2 and J usage is TRBJ2-5, with TRBD1 matching 9 bases. CDR1 and CDR2 from the germline V gene are SNHLY and FYNNEI. The trim removed 5 bases at V and 1 base at J, leaving 2 bases unmatched. The CDR3 loop spans 14 amino acids. CDR3 bases: TGTGCCAGCAGTCGACAGGGGGTCCAAGAGACCCAGTACTTC. Amino acid sequence: CASSRQGVQETQYF.

V usage is TRBV5-1 and J usage is TRBJ1-2, with D possibly being TRBD1 (5 bases). The CDR3 has 15 residues. Between the trimmed V and J ends, which lost 2 bases and 3 bases, there was a span of 14 bases. Looked up from germline, CDR1 is SGHRS and CDR2 is YFSETQ. The CDR3 DNA reads as TGCGCCAGCAGCTTCCAGGGCTACCTCGACTATGGCTACACCTTC. The encoded protein is CASSFQGYLDYGYTF. The full variable domain, in which reference TRBV5-1 and TRBJ1-2 provide the parts outside the CDR3, is KAGVTQTPRYLIKTRGQQVTLSCSPISGHRSVSWYQQTPGQGLQFLFEYFSETQRNKGNFPGRFSGRQFSNSRSEMNVSTLELGDSALYLCASSFQGYLDYGYTFGSGTRLTVV.

As regards this clone: Germline and junction disagree at one end, which may indicate a read error. The chain carries TRBV2 and TRBJ2-7; D is possibly TRBD2 (5 bases). Per germline, CDR1 SNHLY and CDR2 FYNNEI. This CDR3 is 13 amino acids long. CDR3 region: CASSETPSGIHRF. CDR3 in DNA: TGTGCCAGCAGTGAAACCCCTTCCGGGATTCACCGCTTC.

This clone showed up just a few times. The chain combines TRBV9 with TRBJ2-1; the D is unclear. This CDR3 has 11 residues. Trimming took 3 bases from V and 5 from J, leaving 3 bases between them. Germline assignment: CDR1 SGDLS and CDR2 YYNGEE. The CDR3 DNA sequence: TGTGCCAGCAGCGCCAACAATGAGCAGTTCTTC. This sequence encodes CASSANNEQFF.

This clone was found a few times. The chain has TRBV28 and TRBJ1-4; D is unresolved. Trimming shortened V by 6 bases and J by 10 bases, and 15 bases separated the two germline ends. The CDR3 totals 13 residues. Germline V lookup: CDR1 MDHEN, CDR2 SYDVKM. CDR3 sequence reads: CASSFTTGGKLFF. The CDR3, as DNA: TGTGCCAGCAGCTTCACCACCGGAGGAAAACTGTTTTTT.

This clone was observed a handful of times. The chain links TRBV23-1 to TRBJ1-2; D gene uncertain. TRBV23-1 falls under the ORF class, with uncertain function. Trimming left V 8 bases short and J 8 bases short, with 6 bases between. The CDR3 covers 9 residues. The CDR3 coding sequence is TGCGCCAGCGGGTACGGCTACACCTTC. The encoded protein is CASGYGYTF.

This clone was found a few times. V gene TRBV7-9 combines with J gene TRBJ2-1, with D possibly matching TRBD2 (5 bases). V was pared by 3 bases and J by 10 bases, with 7 bases between. The germline V gene has CDR1 SEHNR and CDR2 FQNEAQ (reference sequence). The CDR3 covers 11 residues. CDR3 DNA: TGTGCCAGCAGCTTGCCGGGGGAGCAGTTCTTC. Its translation is CASSLPGEQFF.

This clone was counted between two and nine times. This chain uses TRBV15 with TRBJ2-2; 10 bases are shared with TRBD2. The CDR3 runs 14 residues. With 8 bases clipped from V and 1 base from J, the junction kept 1 base outside the gene matches. Germline assignment: CDR1 LNHNV and CDR2 YYDKDF (reference sequence). CDR3 loop: CATRTSGNTGELFF. The CDR3 DNA reads TGTGCCACCCGGACTAGCGGGAACACCGGGGAGCTGTTTTTT.

For this clone: The sample holds other DNA sequences that translate to the same CDR3. This chain connects TRBV7-2 to TRBJ2-3, with 14 nucleotides matching TRBD2. V lost 5 bases, J lost 1 base, and 2 bases stayed unmatched. There are 16 residues in the CDR3. Germline V gene lookup returns CDR1 SGHTA and CDR2 FQGNSA. CDR3 loop: CASSPGLAGGTDTQYF. In DNA, the CDR3 is TGTGCCAGCAGCCCGGGACTAGCGGGAGGCACAGATACGCAGTATTTT.

This clone was detected only a few times. The V and J genes are TRBV2 and TRBJ2-1; possibly TRBD1 for D (5 bases). The CDR3 sequence is 13 residues long. Per the germline V gene, CDR1 is SNHLY and CDR2 is FYNNEI. Trimming shortened V by 5 bases and J by 4 bases, and 9 bases separated the two germline ends. As DNA, the CDR3 is TGTGCCAGCAGTAAAGACAGATACAATGAGCAGTTCTTC. Encoded protein: CASSKDRYNEQFF.

The V gene is TRBV5-4, the J gene TRBJ2-3; D gene uncertain. The CDR3 covers 13 residues. Germline CDR1 SGHNT, CDR2 YYREEE (reference sequence). Trimming stripped 0 bases from V and 2 bases from J, with 4 bases between. CDR3 amino acids: CASSLGHTDTQYF. The DNA for the CDR3 is TGTGCCAGCAGCTTGGGTCACACAGATACGCAGTATTTT. Drawing the rest from reference TRBV5-4 and TRBJ2-3, the complete variable domain is ETGVTQSPTHLIKTRGQQVTLRCSSQSGHNTVSWYQQALGQGPQFIFQYYREEENGRGNFPPRFSGLQFPNYSSELNVNALELDDSALYLCASSLGHTDTQYFGPGTRLTVL.

The V call is TRBV4-1, the J call TRBJ2-1; D call uncertain. The V gene lost 0 bases and the J gene lost 9 bases, with 9 bases spanning the gap. This CDR3 has 13 residues. CDR1 and CDR2 from the germline V gene are MGHRA and YSYEKL. CDR3 loop: CASSQDESREQFF. The CDR3 DNA reads as TGCGCCAGCAGCCAAGACGAATCGCGTGAGCAGTTCTTC.

V usage is TRBV25-1 and J usage is TRBJ1-4; D ambiguous. Trimming left V 4 bases short and J 8 bases short, with 17 bases between. Germline V lookup: CDR1 MGHDK, CDR2 SYGVNS. The CDR3 consists of 15 residues. CDR3 amino acids: CASSVLTGGGEKLFF. The CDR3 DNA reads as TGTGCCAGCAGTGTCCTGACCGGCGGTGGGGAAAAACTGTTTTTT.

The J gene is TRBJ2-1, the V gene TRBV5-1; 9 nucleotides align to TRBD2. The CDR3 is made up of 15 amino acids. The V segment lost 4 bases and the J segment 6 bases; nucleotides outside the gene matches: 8. Germline V gene data show CDR1 as SGHRS and CDR2 as YFSETQ. The CDR3 region has the DNA TGCGCCAGCAGCAATCCCGGGACTAGCATCAATGAGCAGTTCTTC. It is translated as CASSNPGTSINEQFF. The full variable domain, rest sourced from reference TRBV5-1 and TRBJ2-1, is KAGVTQTPRYLIKTRGQQVTLSCSPISGHRSVSWYQQTPGQGLQFLFEYFSETQRNKGNFPGRFSGRQFSNSRSEMNVSTLELGDSALYLCASSNPGTSINEQFFGPGTRLTVL.

This clone occurred a few times. The gene calls are TRBV30 and TRBJ2-7, with D tentatively TRBD1 or TRBD2 (6 bases each). Looked up from germline, CDR1 is GTSNPN and CDR2 is SVGIG (reference sequence). The CDR3 spans 12 residues. CDR3 DNA: TGTGCTGGGGGCGGGAATCGATACGAGCAGTACTTC. Translation gives CAGGGNRYEQYF.

The chain carries TRBV7-2 and TRBJ2-1; D is perhaps TRBD2 (6 bases). Trimming left V 6 bases short and J 7 bases short, with 10 bases between. The CDR3 is 12 amino acids. The germline gives CDR1 SGHTA, CDR2 FQGNSA. In nucleotides, the CDR3 is TGTGCCAGCAGAAAGGCGGGGAATGAGCAGTTCTTC. It encodes CASRKAGNEQFF.

This clone was seen more than once but under ten times. The CDR3 DNA is TGCAGCGTTACTAGCGGGAGAGGTACCGGGGAGCTGTTTTTT. Encoded protein: CSVTSGRGTGELFF. The chain recombines TRBV29-1 with TRBJ2-2; 11 bases agree with TRBD2. V lost 5 bases to trimming and J lost 5 bases; unmatched junction nucleotides: 4. Germline assignment: CDR1 SQVTM and CDR2 ANQGSEA. The CDR3 sequence is 14 residues long.